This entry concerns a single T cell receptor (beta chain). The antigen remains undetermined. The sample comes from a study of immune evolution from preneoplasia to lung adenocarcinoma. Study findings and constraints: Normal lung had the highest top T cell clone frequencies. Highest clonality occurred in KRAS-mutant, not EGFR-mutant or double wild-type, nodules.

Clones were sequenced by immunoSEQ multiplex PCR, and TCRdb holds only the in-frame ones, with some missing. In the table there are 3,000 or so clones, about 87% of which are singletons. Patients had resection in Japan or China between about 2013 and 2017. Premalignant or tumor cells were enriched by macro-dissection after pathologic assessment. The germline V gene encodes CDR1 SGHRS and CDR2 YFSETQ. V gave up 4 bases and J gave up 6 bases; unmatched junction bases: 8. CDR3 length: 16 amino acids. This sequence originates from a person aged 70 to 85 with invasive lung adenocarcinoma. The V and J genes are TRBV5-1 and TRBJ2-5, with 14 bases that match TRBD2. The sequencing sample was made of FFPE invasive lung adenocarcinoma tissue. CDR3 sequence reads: CASSHGTSGSGKTQYF. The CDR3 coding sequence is TGCGCCAGCAGCCACGGGACTAGCGGGAGCGGGAAGACCCAGTACTTC. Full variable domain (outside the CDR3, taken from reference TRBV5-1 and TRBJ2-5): KAGVTQTPRYLIKTRGQQVTLSCSPISGHRSVSWYQQTPGQGLQFLFEYFSETQRNKGNFPGRFSGRQFSNSRSEMNVSTLELGDSALYLCASSHGTSGSGKTQYFGPGTRLLVL.